This T cell receptor (beta chain) was obtained from a study of response to subunit inactivated influenza vaccine. TCRdb re-called the RT-PCR reads with MiXCR, one entry per CDR3 protein. The repertoire holds fewer than 700,000 distinct CDR3 sequences, with roughly 13% as singletons. The study's findings and limits: Only a handful of new T cells, the authors suggested, are recruited with each seasonal influenza vaccination.

This CDR3 has 17 residues. Looked up from germline, CDR1 is LNHNV and CDR2 is YYDKDF (reference sequence). V trimming: 5 bases; J trimming: 2 bases; junction bases outside the gene matches: 12. This clonotype was counted a few times. Its specificity is not known. The chain has TRBV15 and TRBJ2-7; 10 bases are shared with TRBD2. The specimen comprised PBMCs from blood, sampled 40 to 50 days after vaccination. The sequence derives from a man over 45 who received an inactivated influenza vaccine. For the CDR3, the DNA is TGTGCCACCAGCGTCGTGGTAGCGGGGGGCTCGGCCTACGAGCAGTACTTC. Its protein is CATSVVVAGGSAYEQYF. Full variable domain (missing parts from reference TRBV15 and TRBJ2-7): DAMVIQNPRYQVTQFGKPVTLSCSQTLNHNVMYWYQQKSSQAPKLLFHYYDKDFNNEADTPDNFQSRRPNTSFCFLDIRSPGLGDTAMYLCATSVVVAGGSAYEQYFGPGTRLTVT.